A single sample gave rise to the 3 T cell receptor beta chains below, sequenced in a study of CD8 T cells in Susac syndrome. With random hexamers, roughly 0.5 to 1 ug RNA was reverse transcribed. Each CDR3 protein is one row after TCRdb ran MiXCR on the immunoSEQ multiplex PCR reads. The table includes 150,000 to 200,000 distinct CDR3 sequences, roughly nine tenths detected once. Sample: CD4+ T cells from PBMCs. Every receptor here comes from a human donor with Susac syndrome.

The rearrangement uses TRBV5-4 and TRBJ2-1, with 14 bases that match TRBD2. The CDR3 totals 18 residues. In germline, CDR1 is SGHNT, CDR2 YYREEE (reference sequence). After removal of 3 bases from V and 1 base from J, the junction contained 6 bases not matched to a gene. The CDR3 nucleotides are TGTGCCAGCAGCTCGGGACTAGCGGGAGTGGGGTCCTACAATGAGCAGTTCTTC. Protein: CASSSGLAGVGSYNEQFF.

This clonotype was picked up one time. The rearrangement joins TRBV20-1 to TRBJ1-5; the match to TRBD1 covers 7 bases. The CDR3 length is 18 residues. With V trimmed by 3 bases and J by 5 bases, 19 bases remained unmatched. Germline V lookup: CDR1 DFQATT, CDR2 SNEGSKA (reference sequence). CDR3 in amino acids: CSASRRGKWGEVDQPQHF. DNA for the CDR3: TGCAGTGCTAGCCGCAGGGGGAAATGGGGGGAAGTGGATCAGCCCCAGCATTTT.

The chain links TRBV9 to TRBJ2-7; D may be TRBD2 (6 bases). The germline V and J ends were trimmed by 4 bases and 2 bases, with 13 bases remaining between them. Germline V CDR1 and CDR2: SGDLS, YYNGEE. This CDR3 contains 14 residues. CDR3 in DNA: TGTGCCAGCAGCCCGGGACTGCCCACCTACGAGCAGTACTTC. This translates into CASSPGLPTYEQYF.